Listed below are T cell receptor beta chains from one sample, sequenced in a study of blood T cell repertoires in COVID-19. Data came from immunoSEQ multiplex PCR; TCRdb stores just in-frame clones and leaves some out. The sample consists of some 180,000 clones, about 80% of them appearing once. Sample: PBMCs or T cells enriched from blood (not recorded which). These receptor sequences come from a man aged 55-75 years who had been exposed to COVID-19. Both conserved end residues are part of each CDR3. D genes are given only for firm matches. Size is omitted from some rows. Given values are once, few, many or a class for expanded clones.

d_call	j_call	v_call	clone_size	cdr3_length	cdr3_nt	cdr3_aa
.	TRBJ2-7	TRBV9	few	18	TGTGCCAGCAGCGTATCCTCAAGCGCAGGGGAATTCTCCTACGAGCAGTACTTC	CASSVSSSAGEFSYEQYF
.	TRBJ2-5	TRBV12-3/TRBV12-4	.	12	TGTGCCAGCCGGACTGGCCAAGAGACCCAGTACTTC	CASRTGQETQYF
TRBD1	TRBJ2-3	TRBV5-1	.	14	TGCGCCAGCAGCTTGCCAACAGGGGCAGATACGCAGTATTTT	CASSLPTGADTQYF
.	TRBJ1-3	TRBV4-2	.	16	TGTGCCAGCAGCCAAGGGAGACAGGACTCTGGAAACACCATATATTTT	CASSQGRQDSGNTIYF
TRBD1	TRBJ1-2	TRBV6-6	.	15	TGTGCCAGCAGTTACTCGGACAGGGGGACCTATGGCTACACCTTC	CASSYSDRGTYGYTF
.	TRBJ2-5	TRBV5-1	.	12	TGCGCCAGCAGCTTGGGACAGGCGACCCAGTACTTC	CASSLGQATQYF
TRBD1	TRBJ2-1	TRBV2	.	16	TGTGCCAGCAGTGAAAACCTGGGACAGGGGCACAATGAGCAGTTCTTC	CASSENLGQGHNEQFF
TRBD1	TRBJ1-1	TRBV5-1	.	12	TGCGCCAGCAGCGCAGGGGGCACTGAAGCTTTCTTT	CASSAGGTEAFF
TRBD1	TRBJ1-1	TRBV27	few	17	TGTGCCAGCAGTTTTCAAATACCGGGACAGGGAGGAGCTGAAGCTTTCTTT	CASSFQIPGQGGAEAFF
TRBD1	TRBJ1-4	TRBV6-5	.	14	TGTGCCAGCAGTTGGGACAGGGGTGATGAAAAACTGTTTTTT	CASSWDRGDEKLFF
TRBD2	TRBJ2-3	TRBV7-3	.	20	TGTGCCAGCAGCTTAGTAGGACTAGCGGGAGTTAGTAAGAGCACAGATACGCAGTATTTT	CASSLVGLAGVSKSTDTQYF
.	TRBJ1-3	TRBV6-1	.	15	TGTGCCAGCAGTGAGGCAGGGTTTGTAGGAAACACCATATATTTT	CASSEAGFVGNTIYF
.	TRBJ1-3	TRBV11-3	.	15	TGTGCCAGCAGCTTAGTATCCGGACGGGAAAGAACCATATATTTT	CASSLVSGRERTIYF
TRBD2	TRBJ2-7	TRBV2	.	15	TGTGCCAGCAGTGAATGGGGGGGACCCTCCTACGAGCAGTACTTC	CASSEWGGPSYEQYF
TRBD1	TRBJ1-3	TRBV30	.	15	TGTGCCTGGAGTGCCCTAGACAGGGCTGGAAACACCATATATTTT	CAWSALDRAGNTIYF
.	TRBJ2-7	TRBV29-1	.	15	TGCAGCGTTGTCCCCTCCATCAACCCCAGGGGCGAGCAGTACTTC	CSVVPSINPRGEQYF